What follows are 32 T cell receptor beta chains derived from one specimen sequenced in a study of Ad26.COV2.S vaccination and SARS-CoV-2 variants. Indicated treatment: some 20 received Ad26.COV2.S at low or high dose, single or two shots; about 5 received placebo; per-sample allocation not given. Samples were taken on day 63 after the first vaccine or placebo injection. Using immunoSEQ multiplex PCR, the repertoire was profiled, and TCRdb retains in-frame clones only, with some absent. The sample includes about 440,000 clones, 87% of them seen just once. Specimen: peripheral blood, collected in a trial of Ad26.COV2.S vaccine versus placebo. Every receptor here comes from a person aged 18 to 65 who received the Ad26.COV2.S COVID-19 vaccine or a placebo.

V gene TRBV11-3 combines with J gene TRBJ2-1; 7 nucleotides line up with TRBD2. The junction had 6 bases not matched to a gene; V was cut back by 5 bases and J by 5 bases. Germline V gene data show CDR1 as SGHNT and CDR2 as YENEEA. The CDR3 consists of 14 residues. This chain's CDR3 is CASSHGLADNEQFF. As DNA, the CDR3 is TGTGCCAGCAGCCACGGGCTAGCGGACAATGAGCAGTTCTTC.

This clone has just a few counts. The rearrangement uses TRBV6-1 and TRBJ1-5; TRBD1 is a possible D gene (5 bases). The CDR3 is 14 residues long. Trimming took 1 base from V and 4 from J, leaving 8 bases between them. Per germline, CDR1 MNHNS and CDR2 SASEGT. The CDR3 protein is CASSEGKGNQPQHF. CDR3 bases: TGTGCCAGCAGTGAAGGGAAGGGGAATCAGCCCCAGCATTTT.

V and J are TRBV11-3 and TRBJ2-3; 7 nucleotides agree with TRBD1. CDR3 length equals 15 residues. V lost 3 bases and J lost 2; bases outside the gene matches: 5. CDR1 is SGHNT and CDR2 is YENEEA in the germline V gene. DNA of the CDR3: TGTGCCAGCAGCTTGGGGACAGAATTCACAGATACGCAGTATTTT. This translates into CASSLGTEFTDTQYF.

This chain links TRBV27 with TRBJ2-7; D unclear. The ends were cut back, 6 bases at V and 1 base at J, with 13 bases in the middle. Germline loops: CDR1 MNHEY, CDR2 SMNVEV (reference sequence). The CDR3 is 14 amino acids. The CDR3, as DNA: TGTGCCAGCAGACCGACGGCCGATTCCTACGAGCAGTACTTC. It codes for CASRPTADSYEQYF.

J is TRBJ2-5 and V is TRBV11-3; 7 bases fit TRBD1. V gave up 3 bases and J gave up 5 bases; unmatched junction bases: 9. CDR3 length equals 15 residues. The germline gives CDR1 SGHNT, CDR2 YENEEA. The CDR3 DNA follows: TGTGCCAGCAGCTTTCGAACAGGGGAAGGCGAGACCCAGTACTTC. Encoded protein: CASSFRTGEGETQYF.

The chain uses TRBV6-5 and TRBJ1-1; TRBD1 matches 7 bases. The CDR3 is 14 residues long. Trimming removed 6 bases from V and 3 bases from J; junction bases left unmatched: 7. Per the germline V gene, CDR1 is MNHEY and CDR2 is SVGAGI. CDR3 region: CASSLQGPDTEAFF. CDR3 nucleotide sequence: TGTGCCAGCAGCCTACAGGGGCCGGACACTGAAGCTTTCTTT.

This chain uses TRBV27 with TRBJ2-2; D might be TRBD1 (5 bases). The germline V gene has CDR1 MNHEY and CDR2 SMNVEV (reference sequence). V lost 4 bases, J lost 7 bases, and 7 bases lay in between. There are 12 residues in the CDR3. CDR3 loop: CASSWTNGELFF. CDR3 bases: TGTGCCAGCAGTTGGACAAACGGGGAGCTGTTTTTT.

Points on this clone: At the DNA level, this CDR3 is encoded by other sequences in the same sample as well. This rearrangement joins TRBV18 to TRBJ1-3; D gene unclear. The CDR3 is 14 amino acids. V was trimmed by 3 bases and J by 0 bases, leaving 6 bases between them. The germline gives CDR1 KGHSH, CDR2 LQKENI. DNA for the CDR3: TGTGCCAGCTCACCCATGGACTCTGGAAACACCATATATTTT. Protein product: CASSPMDSGNTIYF.

The CDR3 DNA reads as TGTGCCAGCAGCTTAGGAACAGCCAATCAGCCCCAGCATTTT. Amino acid sequence: CASSLGTANQPQHF. The chain couples TRBV7-9 to TRBJ1-5; no definite D call. The CDR3 covers 14 residues. The germline V and J ends were trimmed by 1 base and 3 bases, with 7 bases remaining between them. The germline V gene encodes CDR1 SEHNR and CDR2 FQNEAQ (reference sequence). The variable domain in full, with the rest retrieved from reference TRBV7-9 and TRBJ1-5, is DTGVSQNPRHKITKRGQNVTFRCDPISEHNRLYWYRQTLGQGPEFLTYFQNEAQLEKSRLLSDRFSAERPKGSFSTLEIQRTEQGDSAMYLCASSLGTANQPQHFGDGTRLSIL.

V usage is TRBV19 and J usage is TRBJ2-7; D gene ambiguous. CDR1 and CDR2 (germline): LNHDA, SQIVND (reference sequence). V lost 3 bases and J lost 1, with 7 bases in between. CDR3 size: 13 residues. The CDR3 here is CASSIGKSYEQYF. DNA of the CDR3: TGTGCCAGTAGTATTGGGAAATCCTACGAGCAGTACTTC.

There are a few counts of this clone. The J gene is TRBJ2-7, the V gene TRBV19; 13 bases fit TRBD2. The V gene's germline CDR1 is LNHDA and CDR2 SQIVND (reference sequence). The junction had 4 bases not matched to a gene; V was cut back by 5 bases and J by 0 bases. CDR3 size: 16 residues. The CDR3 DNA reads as TGTGCCAGTAGTTGGGGACTAGCGGGGAGCTCCTACGAGCAGTACTTC. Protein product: CASSWGLAGSSYEQYF.

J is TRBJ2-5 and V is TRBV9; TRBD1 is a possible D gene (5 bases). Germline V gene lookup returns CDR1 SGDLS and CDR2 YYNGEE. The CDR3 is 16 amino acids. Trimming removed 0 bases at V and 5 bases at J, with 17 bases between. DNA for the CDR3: TGTGCCAGCAGCGTAGAACTCGGCCCAGGGCGGGAGACCCAGTACTTC. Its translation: CASSVELGPGRETQYF.

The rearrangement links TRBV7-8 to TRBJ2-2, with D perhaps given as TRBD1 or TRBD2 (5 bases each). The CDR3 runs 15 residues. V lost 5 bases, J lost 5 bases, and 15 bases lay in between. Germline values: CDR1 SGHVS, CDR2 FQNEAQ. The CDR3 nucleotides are TGTGCCAGCAGCAAACCGGGACGGACTACCGGGGAGCTGTTTTTT. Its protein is CASSKPGRTTGELFF.

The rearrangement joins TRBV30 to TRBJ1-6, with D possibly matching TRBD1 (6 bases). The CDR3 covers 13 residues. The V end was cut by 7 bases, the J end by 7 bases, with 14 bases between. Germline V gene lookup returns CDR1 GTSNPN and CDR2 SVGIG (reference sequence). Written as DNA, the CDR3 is TGTGCCTTCAACAGGGACGTGAATTCACCCCTCCACTTT. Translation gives CAFNRDVNSPLHF.

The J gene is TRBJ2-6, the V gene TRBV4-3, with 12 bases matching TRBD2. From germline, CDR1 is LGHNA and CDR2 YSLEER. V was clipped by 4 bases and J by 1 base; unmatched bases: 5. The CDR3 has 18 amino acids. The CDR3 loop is CASSRDTSGGSGANVLTF. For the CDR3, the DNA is TGCGCCAGCAGCCGAGACACTAGCGGGGGGTCTGGGGCCAACGTCCTGACTTTC.

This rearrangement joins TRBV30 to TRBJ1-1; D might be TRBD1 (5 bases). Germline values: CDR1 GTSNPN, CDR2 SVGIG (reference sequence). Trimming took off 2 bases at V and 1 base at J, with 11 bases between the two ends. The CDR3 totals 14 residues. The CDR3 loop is CAWSRVGTNTEAFF. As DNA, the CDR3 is TGTGCCTGGAGTAGGGTAGGGACGAACACTGAAGCTTTCTTT.

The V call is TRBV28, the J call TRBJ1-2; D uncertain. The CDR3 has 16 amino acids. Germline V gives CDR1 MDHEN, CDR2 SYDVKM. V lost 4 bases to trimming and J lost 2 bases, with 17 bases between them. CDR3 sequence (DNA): TGTGCCAGCAGTTCCTATCGGACTGTTCTAAACTATGGCTACACCTTC. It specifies CASSSYRTVLNYGYTF.

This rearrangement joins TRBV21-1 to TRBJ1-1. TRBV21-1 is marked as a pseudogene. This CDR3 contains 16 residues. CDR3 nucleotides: TGTGCCAGCAGCAAAGGGCTGGATGGGGATCAGGAGGAAGCTTTCTTT. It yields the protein CASSKGLDGDQEEAFF.

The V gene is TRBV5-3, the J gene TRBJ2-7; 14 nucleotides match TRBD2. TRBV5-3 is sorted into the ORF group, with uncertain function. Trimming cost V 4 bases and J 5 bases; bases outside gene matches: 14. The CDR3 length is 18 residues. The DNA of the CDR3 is TGTGCCAGAAGCCCCGCTGGGACTAGCGGGAGTCGGTCCCACGAGCAGTACTTC. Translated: CARSPAGTSGSRSHEQYF.

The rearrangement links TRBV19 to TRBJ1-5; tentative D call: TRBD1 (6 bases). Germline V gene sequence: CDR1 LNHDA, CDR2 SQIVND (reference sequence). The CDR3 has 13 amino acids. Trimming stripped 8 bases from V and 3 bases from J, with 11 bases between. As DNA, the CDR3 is TGTGCCAGTGTGCAGGGGCTCAATCAGCCCCAGCATTTT. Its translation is CASVQGLNQPQHF.

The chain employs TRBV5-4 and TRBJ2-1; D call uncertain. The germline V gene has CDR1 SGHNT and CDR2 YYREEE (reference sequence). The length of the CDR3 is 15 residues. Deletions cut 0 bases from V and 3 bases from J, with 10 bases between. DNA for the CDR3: TGTGCCAGCAGCTTGGGTAGCTGGGGCTACAATGAGCAGTTCTTC. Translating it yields CASSLGSWGYNEQFF. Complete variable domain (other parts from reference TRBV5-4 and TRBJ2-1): ETGVTQSPTHLIKTRGQQVTLRCSSQSGHNTVSWYQQALGQGPQFIFQYYREEENGRGNFPPRFSGLQFPNYSSELNVNALELDDSALYLCASSLGSWGYNEQFFGPGTRLTVL.

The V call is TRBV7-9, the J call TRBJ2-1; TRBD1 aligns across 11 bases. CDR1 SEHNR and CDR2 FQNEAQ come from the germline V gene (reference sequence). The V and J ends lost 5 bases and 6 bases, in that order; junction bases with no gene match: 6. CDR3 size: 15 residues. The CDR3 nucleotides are TGTGCCAGCAGCCCGGGGACAGGGGGGATCAATGAGCAGTTCTTC. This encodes CASSPGTGGINEQFF. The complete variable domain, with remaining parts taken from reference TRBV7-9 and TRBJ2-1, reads DTGVSQNPRHKITKRGQNVTFRCDPISEHNRLYWYRQTLGQGPEFLTYFQNEAQLEKSRLLSDRFSAERPKGSFSTLEIQRTEQGDSAMYLCASSPGTGGINEQFFGPGTRLTVL.

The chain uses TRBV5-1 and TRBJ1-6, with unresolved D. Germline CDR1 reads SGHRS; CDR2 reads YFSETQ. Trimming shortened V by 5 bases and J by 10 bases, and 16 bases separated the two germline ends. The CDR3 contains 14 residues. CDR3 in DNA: TGCGCCAGCAGTACCGGGAGCGAAGCGTCACCCCTCCACTTT. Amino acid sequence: CASSTGSEASPLHF.

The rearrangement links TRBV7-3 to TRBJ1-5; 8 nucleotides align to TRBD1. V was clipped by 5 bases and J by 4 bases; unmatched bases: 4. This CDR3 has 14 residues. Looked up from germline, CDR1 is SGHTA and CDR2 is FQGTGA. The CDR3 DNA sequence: TGTGCCAGCAGCCGAGACAGGGGTAATCAGCCCCAGCATTTT. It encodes CASSRDRGNQPQHF.

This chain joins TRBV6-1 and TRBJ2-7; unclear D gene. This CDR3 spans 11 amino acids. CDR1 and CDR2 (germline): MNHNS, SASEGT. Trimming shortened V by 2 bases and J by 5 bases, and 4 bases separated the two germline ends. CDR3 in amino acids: CASSERDEQYF. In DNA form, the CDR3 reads TGTGCCAGCAGTGAAAGGGACGAGCAGTACTTC.

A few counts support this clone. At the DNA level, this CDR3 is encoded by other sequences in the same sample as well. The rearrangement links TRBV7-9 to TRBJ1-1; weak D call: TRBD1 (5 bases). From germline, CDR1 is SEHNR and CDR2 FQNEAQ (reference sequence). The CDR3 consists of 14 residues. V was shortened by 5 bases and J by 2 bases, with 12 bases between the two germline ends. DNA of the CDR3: TGTGCCAGCAGCCCAGATCGGGGCAACACTGAAGCTTTCTTT. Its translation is CASSPDRGNTEAFF.

CDR3 sequence reads: CASSLTGELFF. CDR3 coding DNA: TGTGCCAGCAGTTTAACCGGGGAGCTGTTTTTT. The J gene is TRBJ2-2, the V gene TRBV28, with no clear D. Trimming took 2 bases from V and 5 from J, leaving 0 bases between them. This CDR3 has 11 residues. CDR1 is MDHEN, CDR2 SYDVKM, per germline.

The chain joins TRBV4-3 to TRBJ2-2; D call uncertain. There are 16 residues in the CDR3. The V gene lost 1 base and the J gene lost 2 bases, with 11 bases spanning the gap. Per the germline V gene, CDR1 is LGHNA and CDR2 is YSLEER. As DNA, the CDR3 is TGCGCCAGCAGCCAAGCCTATCCACTAAACACCGGGGAGCTGTTTTTT. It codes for CASSQAYPLNTGELFF.

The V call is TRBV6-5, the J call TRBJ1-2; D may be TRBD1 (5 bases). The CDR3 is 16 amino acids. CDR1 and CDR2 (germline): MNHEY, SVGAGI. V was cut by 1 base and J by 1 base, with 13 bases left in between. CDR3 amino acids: CASSYFGAAINYGYTF. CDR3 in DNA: TGTGCCAGCAGTTACTTTGGGGCAGCAATTAACTATGGCTACACCTTC.

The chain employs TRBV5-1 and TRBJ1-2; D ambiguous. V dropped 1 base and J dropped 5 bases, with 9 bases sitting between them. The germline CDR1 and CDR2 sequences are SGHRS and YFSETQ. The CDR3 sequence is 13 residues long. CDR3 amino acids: CASSLRQAYGYTF. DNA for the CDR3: TGCGCCAGCAGCTTGCGGCAGGCTTATGGCTACACCTTC.

Written as DNA, the CDR3 is TGTGCCAGCTACCACAGGGCCTACGAGCAGTACTTC. It translates to CASYHRAYEQYF. The chain carries TRBV28 and TRBJ2-7; D perhaps matches TRBD1 (6 bases). This CDR3 is built from 12 residues. Per the germline V gene, CDR1 is MDHEN and CDR2 is SYDVKM. Trimming took 8 bases from V and 2 from J, leaving 10 bases between them.

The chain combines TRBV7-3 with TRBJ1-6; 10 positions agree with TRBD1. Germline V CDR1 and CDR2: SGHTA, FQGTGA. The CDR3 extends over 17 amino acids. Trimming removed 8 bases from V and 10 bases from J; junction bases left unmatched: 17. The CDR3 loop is CASLGPGGDRGRSPLHF. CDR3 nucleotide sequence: TGTGCCAGCTTAGGGCCCGGTGGCGACAGGGGGCGATCACCCCTCCACTTT.